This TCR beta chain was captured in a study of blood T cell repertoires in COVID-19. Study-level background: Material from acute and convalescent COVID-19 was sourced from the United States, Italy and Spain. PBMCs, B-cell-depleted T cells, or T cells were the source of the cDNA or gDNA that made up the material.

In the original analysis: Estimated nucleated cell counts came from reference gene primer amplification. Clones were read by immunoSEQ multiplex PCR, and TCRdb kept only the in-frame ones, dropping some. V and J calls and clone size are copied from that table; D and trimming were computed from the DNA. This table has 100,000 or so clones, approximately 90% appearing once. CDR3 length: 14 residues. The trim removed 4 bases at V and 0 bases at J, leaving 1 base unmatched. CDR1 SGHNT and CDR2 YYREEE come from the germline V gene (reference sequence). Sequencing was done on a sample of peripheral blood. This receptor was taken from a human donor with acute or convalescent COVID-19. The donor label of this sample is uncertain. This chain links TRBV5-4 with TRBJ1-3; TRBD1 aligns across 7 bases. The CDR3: CASSQGVSGNTIYF. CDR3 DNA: TGTGCCAGCAGCCAGGGGGTCTCTGGAAACACCATATATTTT.